Listed below are T cell receptor beta chains from one sample, sequenced in a study of tumor-infiltrating lymphocytes in primary liver carcinoma. TCRdb analysed the multiplex PCR reads with MiXCR anew, one entry per CDR3 protein. The top ten clones hold about 6.5% of a sample with roughly 330,000 distinct CDR3 sequences, about 65% of them seen once. The sequenced sample was peripheral blood. Source of these receptors: a man aged 40-49 years with primary liver carcinoma and hepatitis B virus infection. CDR3s include the opening cysteine and the closing phenylalanine or tryptophan. A D gene is named only where the DNA matches it firmly. Size tells how often a clone was seen (once, few, many) or the class of an expanded clone, and some rows leave it out.

>NA|TRBJ2-3|TRBV11-2|NA
CASSSPSCGRYTDTQYF
TGTGCCAGCAGCTCGCCCTCGTGTGGGAGATACACAGATACGCAGTATTTT
>NA|TRBJ2-7|TRBV28|NA
CASIGDLRYEQYF
TGTGCCAGCATAGGGGACCTACGGTACGAGCAGTACTTC
>NA|TRBJ2-7|TRBV11-2|TRBD2
CASRGVTSGPYERYF
TGTGCCAGCCGGGGGGTGACTAGCGGCCCCTACGAGAGGTACTTC
>NA|TRBJ2-3|TRBV14|TRBD1
CASSPTGGTDTQCF
TGTGCCAGCAGCCCGACAGGGGGAACAGATACGCAGTGTTTT
>once|TRBJ2-3|TRBV11-2|TRBD2
CARSSHTRTSGTTDTQYF
TGTGCCAGGAGCTCACACACGAGGACTAGCGGGACCACAGATACACAGTATTTT
>NA|TRBJ2-5|TRBV6-6|TRBD1
CGSSSPQGATQYF
TGTGGCAGCAGTTCCCCCCAGGGGGCCACCCAGTACTTC
>NA|TRBJ2-5|TRBV29-1|TRBD2
CCVQAGAQETQYF
TGCTGCGTCCAAGCGGGAGCCCAAGAGACCCAGTATTTC
>many|TRBJ2-7|TRBV6-5|TRBD2
CASSPGLAGGFLKQYF
TGTGCCAGCAGCCCGGGACTAGCGGGAGGTTTTCTAAAGCAGTACTTC
>NA|TRBJ2-1|TRBV13|NA
CASSLGLGLNSVGFF
TGTGCCAGCAGCTTAGGTCTGGGGCTGAACTCGGTGGGGTTCTTC
>NA|TRBJ2-3|TRBV5-4|NA
CASSLAAGRTNTQYF
TGTGCCAGCAGCTTGGCGGCGGGGAGGACTAATACGCAGTATTTT
>NA|TRBJ2-1|TRBV7-9|TRBD2
CANSSLAGGPYNELFF
TGTGCCAACAGTTCCCTAGCGGGAGGGCCCTACAATGAGCTGTTCTTC
>NA|TRBJ2-7|TRBV5-4|NA
CASTLGGVYEQYF
TGTGCCAGCACCTTGGGGGGAGTCTACGAGCAGTACTTC
>many|TRBJ2-1|TRBV11-3|TRBD2
CASSQTSGKDEQFF
TGTGCCAGCAGCCAGACTAGCGGGAAAGATGAGCAGTTCTTC
>NA|TRBJ2-7|TRBV10-3|TRBD1
CAIRTLRGHEQYF
TGTGCCATCAGGACGCTCAGGGGGCACGAGCAGTACTTC
>NA|TRBJ2-7|TRBV10-1|NA
CASIATVPLGEQYF
TGCGCTAGCATTGCGACAGTTCCCCTGGGGGAGCAGTACTTC
>many|TRBJ2-7|TRBV6-6|NA
CASSPGQFSYEQYF
TGTGCCAGCAGCCCCGGACAGTTCTCCTACGAGCAGTACTTC
>NA|TRBJ2-3|TRBV5-8|TRBD1
CASSLMVRQGTDTQYF
TGTGCCAGCAGCTTGATGGTCCGACAGGGTACAGATACGCAGTATTTT
>NA|TRBJ1-1|TRBV29-1|NA
CSDRQVTQAFF
TGCAGCGACCGACAGGTCACTCAAGCTTTCTTT
>NA|TRBJ2-3|TRBV12-3/TRBV12-4|TRBD2
CASCPGTSPDTQYF
TGTGCCAGCTGTCCCGGGACTAGTCCAGATACGCAGTATTTT
>many|TRBJ2-3|TRBV29-1|NA
CSVITGVNTQYF
TGCAGCGTTATAACAGGAGTTAATACGCAGTATTTT
>many|TRBJ2-5|TRBV5-1|NA
CASSLEGAGETQYF
TGTGCCAGCAGCTTAGAGGGAGCGGGAGAGACCCAGTACTTC
>once|TRBJ1-2|TRBV4-2|NA
CASSQDRGTTGSYGYTF
TGTGCCAGCAGCCAAGATAGGGGGACCACTGGGTCCTATGGCTACACCTTC
>few|TRBJ2-1|TRBV28|TRBD2
CASIMGLAGVDEQFF
TGTGCCAGCATCATGGGGCTAGCGGGAGTCGATGAGCAGTTCTTC
>NA|TRBJ2-7|TRBV13|TRBD2
CASSPSGNDEQYF
TGTGCCAGCAGCCCTAGCGGGAATGACGAGCAGTACTTC
>NA|TRBJ2-3|TRBV5-1|TRBD2
CASSQRTSGTDTQYF
TGCGCCAGCAGCCAGAGGACTAGCGGCACAGATACGCAGTATTTT
>many|TRBJ2-7|TRBV4-2|NA
CASSQDRVRAEQYF
TGTGCCAGCAGCCAAGATAGGGTCAGGGCCGAGCAGTACTTC
>few|TRBJ1-2|TRBV12-3/TRBV12-4|TRBD1
CASSEQGRRGYTF
TGTGCCAGCAGTGAACAGGGGCGCCGGGGCTACACCTTC
>NA|TRBJ2-7|TRBV11-2|NA
CASIAPGQGYEQYF
TGTGCCAGCATCGCTCCGGGGCAGGGGTACGAGCAGTACTTC
>many|TRBJ2-2|TRBV4-1|TRBD1
CASSADRVETGELFF
TGCGCCAGCAGCGCTGACAGGGTAGAAACCGGGGAGCTGTTTTTT
>once|TRBJ2-1|TRBV6-5|TRBD2
CASSYSMQGLAGGRGNEQFF
TGTGCCAGCAGTTACTCGATGCAGGGACTAGCGGGAGGCCGTGGCAATGAGCAGTTCTTC
>NA|TRBJ2-1|TRBV11-2|NA
CASSSARHSQRNEQFF
TGTGCCAGCAGCTCCGCTCGACACAGCCAGCGCAATGAGCAGTTCTTC
>many|TRBJ2-1|TRBV6-2/TRBV6-3|NA
CASSYSLGSSYNEQFF
TGTGCCAGCAGTTACTCGCTGGGAAGCTCCTACAATGAGCAGTTCTTC
>NA|TRBJ2-7|TRBV11-2|NA
CASSLDGRAPPYEQYF
TGTGCCAGCAGCCTAGATGGACGGGCCCCTCCCTACGAGCAGTACTTC
>many|TRBJ1-1|TRBV6-1|NA
CASRVVNTEAFF
TGTGCCAGCAGGGTGGTGAACACTGAAGCTTTCTTT
>NA|TRBJ2-2|TRBV30|NA
CAWRVTGNTGQLFF
TGTGCCTGGAGGGTCACAGGGAACACCGGGCAGCTGTTTTTT
>few|TRBJ2-7|TRBV28|NA
CASSTGLHYEQYF
TGTGCCAGCAGCACGGGACTCCATTACGAGCAGTACTTC
>many|TRBJ2-7|TRBV10-2|NA
CASRAGSSYEQYF
TGTGCCAGCAGGGCAGGAAGCTCCTACGAGCAGTACTTC
>many|TRBJ2-5|TRBV29-1|NA
CSVEPSRREGETQYF
TGCAGCGTTGAGCCCTCTAGGAGGGAAGGAGAGACCCAGTACTTC
>NA|TRBJ2-6|TRBV11-2|TRBD1
CASSLDGTGQSSGANVLTF
TGTGCCAGCAGCTTAGACGGGACAGGGCAGAGCTCTGGGGCCAACGTCCTAACTTTC
>many|TRBJ1-2|TRBV6-6|NA
CASSSQNLYGYTF
TGTGCCAGCAGTTCACAGAACCTCTATGGCTACACCTTC
>NA|TRBJ2-1|TRBV12-3/TRBV12-4|NA
CASSFRRHEQFF
TGTGCCAGTAGTTTTCGCAGACATGAGCAGTTCTTC
>once|TRBJ2-7|TRBV11-2|NA
CASSFTEAYEQYF
TGTGCCAGCAGCTTCACGGAGGCGTACGAGCAATACTTC